This T cell receptor beta chain emerged from a study of CD8+CD57+ T cells in acquired aplastic anemia. As for the study in general: The average for DNA from sorted CD4+ and CD8+ cells was around 3.5 ug.

Study-wide results and limits: Both patients and controls carried the same twenty-nine CD8+ CDR3 sequences.

Note on this clonotype: Its antigen is not known.

TCR beta VDJ and CDR3 profiling used genomic DNA as template. TCRdb ran MiXCR on the reads and lists one entry per CDR3 protein. The sample yields some 200,000 distinct CDR3 sequences, approximately 57% seen once. There are 20 residues in the CDR3. Germline V gene data show CDR1 as SNHLY and CDR2 as FYNNEI. Germline trimming cut 8 bases from V and 3 bases from J; bases unmatched to any gene: 20. Material for sequencing was sorted CD4+, CD8+, or CD8+CD57+ T cells (not recorded which) from PBMCs. The chain uses TRBV2 and TRBJ2-2; 11 nucleotides agree with TRBD2. The clonotype was recovered from a human donor in good health. The CDR3 DNA sequence: TGTGCCAGCCTATCCCACGCGCGTTTTAGCGGGAGGGCCGACACCGGGGAGCTGTTTTTT. Its protein product is CASLSHARFSGRADTGELFF.